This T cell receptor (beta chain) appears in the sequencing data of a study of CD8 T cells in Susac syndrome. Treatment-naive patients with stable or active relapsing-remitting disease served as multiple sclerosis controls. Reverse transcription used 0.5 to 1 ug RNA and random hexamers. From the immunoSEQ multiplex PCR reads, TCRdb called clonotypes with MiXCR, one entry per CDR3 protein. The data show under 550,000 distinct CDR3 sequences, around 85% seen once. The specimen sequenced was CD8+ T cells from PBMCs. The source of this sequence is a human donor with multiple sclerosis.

As DNA, the CDR3 is TGTGCCAGCAAGTTAGCGGGAGGCCACGAGCAGTACTTC. This encodes CASKLAGGHEQYF. The chain carries TRBV28 and TRBJ2-7; TRBD2 matches at 10 bases. The V gene's germline CDR1 is MDHEN and CDR2 SYDVKM. The CDR3 has 13 residues. V dropped 7 bases and J dropped 5; count of bases not matched to a gene: 5.